Given below is one T cell receptor (beta chain) in context. The data were produced by immunoSEQ multiplex PCR, yet TCRdb's version contains in-frame clones alone and is incomplete. There are over 250,000 clones in the sample; almost 85% occur only once, and 4% to 6% lies in the top ten. The sample is drawn from a study of blood T cell repertoires in COVID-19. V was clipped by 0 bases and J by 3 bases, with 3 bases between them. The CDR3 length is 12 residues. The chain couples TRBV12-3 or TRBV12-4 to TRBJ2-7; D is unresolved. This TCR was recovered from a man aged 50-60 years with active or convalescent COVID-19. Sequenced sample: peripheral blood. The chain's CDR3 is CASSLASYEQYF. Here the CDR3 DNA reads TGTGCCAGCAGTTTAGCGAGCTACGAGCAGTACTTC.